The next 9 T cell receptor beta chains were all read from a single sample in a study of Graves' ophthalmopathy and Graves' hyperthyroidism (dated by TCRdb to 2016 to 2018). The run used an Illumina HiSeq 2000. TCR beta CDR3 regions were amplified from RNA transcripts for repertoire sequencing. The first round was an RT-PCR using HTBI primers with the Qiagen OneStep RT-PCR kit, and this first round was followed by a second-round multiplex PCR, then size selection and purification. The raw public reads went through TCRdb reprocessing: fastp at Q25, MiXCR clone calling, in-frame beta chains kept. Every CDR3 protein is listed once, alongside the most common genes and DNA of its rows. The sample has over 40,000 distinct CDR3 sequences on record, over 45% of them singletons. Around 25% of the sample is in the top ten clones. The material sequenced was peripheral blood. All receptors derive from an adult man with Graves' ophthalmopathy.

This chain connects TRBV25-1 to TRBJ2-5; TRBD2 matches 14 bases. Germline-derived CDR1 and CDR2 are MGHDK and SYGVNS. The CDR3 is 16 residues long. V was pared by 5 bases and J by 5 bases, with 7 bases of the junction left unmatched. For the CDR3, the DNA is TGTGCCAGCAGTAATAGGACTAGCGGGGGGAGGGAGACCCAGTACTTC. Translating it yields CASSNRTSGGRETQYF. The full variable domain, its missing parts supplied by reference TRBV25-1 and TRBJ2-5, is EADIYQTPRYLVIGTGKKITLECSQTMGHDKMYWYQQDPGMELHLIHYSYGVNSTEKGDLSSESTVSRIRTEHFPLTLESARPSHTSQYLCASSNRTSGGRETQYFGPGTRLLVL.

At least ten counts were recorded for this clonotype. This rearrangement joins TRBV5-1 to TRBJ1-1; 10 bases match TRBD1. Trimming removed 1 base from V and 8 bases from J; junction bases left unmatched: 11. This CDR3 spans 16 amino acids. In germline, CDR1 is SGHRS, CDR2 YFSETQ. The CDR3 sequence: CASSLKWDRGKGEAFF. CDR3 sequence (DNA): TGCGCCAGCAGCTTGAAGTGGGACAGGGGCAAAGGAGAAGCTTTCTTT.

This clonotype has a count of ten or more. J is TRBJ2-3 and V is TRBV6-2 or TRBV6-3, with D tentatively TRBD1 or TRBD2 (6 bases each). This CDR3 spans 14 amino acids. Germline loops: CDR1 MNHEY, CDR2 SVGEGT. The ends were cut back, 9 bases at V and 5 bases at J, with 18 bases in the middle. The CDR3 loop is CASLRGGGEDTQYF. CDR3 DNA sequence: TGTGCCAGTTTGCGAGGGGGAGGAGAAGATACGCAGTATTTT.

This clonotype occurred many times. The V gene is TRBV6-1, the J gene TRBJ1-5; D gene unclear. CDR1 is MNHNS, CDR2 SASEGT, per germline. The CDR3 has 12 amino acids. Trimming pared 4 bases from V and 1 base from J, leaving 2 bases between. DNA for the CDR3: TGTGCCAGCAGTGTAAGCAATCAGCCCCAGCATTTT. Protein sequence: CASSVSNQPQHF.

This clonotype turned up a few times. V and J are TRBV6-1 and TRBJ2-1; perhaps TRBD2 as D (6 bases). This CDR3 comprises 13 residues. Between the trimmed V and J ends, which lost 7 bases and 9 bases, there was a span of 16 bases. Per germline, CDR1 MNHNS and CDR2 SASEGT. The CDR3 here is CASTTRAGSEQFF. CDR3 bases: TGTGCCAGCACCACCCGAGCGGGCTCTGAGCAGTTCTTC.

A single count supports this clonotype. The CDR3 nucleotides read TGTGCCAGCAGCTTAGTTCAAGGGTTGGCTGAAAAACTGTTTTTT. Translation gives CASSLVQGLAEKLFF. The genes are TRBV7-8 and TRBJ1-4; D not resolved. The CDR3 has 15 residues. Germline CDR1 reads SGHVS; CDR2 reads FQNEAQ. The ends were cut back, 1 base at V and 7 bases at J, with 13 bases in the middle. Full variable domain (outside the CDR3, taken from reference TRBV7-8 and TRBJ1-4): GAGVSQSPRYKVAKRGQDVALRCDPISGHVSLFWYQQALGQGPEFLTYFQNEAQLDKSGLPSDRFFAERPEGSVSTLKIQRTQQEDSAVYLCASSLVQGLAEKLFFGSGTQLSVL.

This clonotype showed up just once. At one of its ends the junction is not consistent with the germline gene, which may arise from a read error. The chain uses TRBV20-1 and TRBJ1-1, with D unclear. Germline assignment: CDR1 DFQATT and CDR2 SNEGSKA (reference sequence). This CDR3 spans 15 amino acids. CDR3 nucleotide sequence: TGCAGAGCTAGAGGTCCCCGGACCTCACACACTGAAGCTTTCTTT. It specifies CRARGPRTSHTEAFF.

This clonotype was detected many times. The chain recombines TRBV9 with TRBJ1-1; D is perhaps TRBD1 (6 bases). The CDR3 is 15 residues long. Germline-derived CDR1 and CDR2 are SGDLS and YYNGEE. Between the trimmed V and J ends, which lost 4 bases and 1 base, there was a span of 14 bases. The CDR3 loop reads CASSIYPGQNTEAFF. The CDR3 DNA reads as TGTGCCAGCAGCATATACCCGGGACAGAACACTGAAGCTTTCTTT.

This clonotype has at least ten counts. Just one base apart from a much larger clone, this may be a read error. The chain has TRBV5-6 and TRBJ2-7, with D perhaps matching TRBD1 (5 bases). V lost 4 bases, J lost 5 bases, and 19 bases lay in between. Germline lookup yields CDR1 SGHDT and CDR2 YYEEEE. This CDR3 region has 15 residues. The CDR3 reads CASSTHRFSVDEQYF. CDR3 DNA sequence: TGTGCCAGCAGCACCCACAGGTTTTCGGTAGACGAGCAGTACTTC.